Following are 6 T cell receptor beta chains from one sample sequenced in a study of T cell repertoires and HLA-DP antigens. No antigens are known for them. Libraries were prepared by immunoSEQ multiplex PCR; TCRdb keeps only in-frame clonotypes and omits some of them. Found here are approximately 110,000 clones, about 92% of them singletons; the top ten hold more than 0.25%. The sequencing sample was made of CD4+ T cells from PBMCs. The receptors stem from a woman between 18 and 30 years old in good health and CMV-seronegative.

With regard to this clone: The junction shows a germline mismatch at one end, possibly a read error. J is TRBJ2-5 and V is TRBV7-7; D is uncertain. The CDR3 totals 13 residues. The germline gives CDR1 SSHAT, CDR2 FNYEAQ (reference sequence). Written as DNA, the CDR3 is TGTGCTAGCAGCCTCGTACAGCAAGAGACCCAGTACTTC. It codes for CASSLVQQETQYF.

This chain connects TRBV6-4 to TRBJ1-1, with D possibly matching TRBD1 (6 bases). The CDR3 spans 13 residues. In germline, CDR1 is MRHNA, CDR2 SNTAGT. V lost 5 bases and J 1 base, leaving 8 bases between the germline ends. The CDR3, as DNA: TGTGCCAGCAGTTTGACAGGGAACACTGAAGCTTTCTTT. It yields the protein CASSLTGNTEAFF.

The chain carries TRBV30 and TRBJ1-5; D unclear. Looked up from germline, CDR1 is GTSNPN and CDR2 is SVGIG (reference sequence). The CDR3 is 15 residues long. Trimming removed 0 bases from V and 2 bases from J, with 11 bases in between. The CDR3 region is CAWSVGLMGNQPQHF. In nucleotides, the CDR3 is TGTGCCTGGAGTGTAGGGCTTATGGGCAATCAGCCCCAGCATTTT. Combining the CDR3 with reference TRBV30 and TRBJ1-5 gives the whole variable domain SQTIHQWPATLVQPVGSPLSLECTVEGTSNPNLYWYRQAAGRGLQLLFYSVGIGQISSEVPQNLSASRPQDRQFILSSKKLLLSDSGFYLCAWSVGLMGNQPQHFGDGTRLSIL.

CDR3: CASSLVDRVSRNEQFF. The CDR3 nucleotides read TGTGCCAGCAGCTTAGTCGACAGGGTCTCGCGGAATGAGCAGTTCTTC. The chain links TRBV11-2 to TRBJ2-1; 7 nucleotides align to TRBD1. V dropped 1 base and J dropped 7; count of bases not matched to a gene: 10. The CDR3 runs 16 residues. Germline assignment: CDR1 SGHAT and CDR2 FQNNGV.

The CDR3 loop is CASSENPGTSTDTQYF. CDR3 sequence (DNA): TGCGCCAGCAGTGAAAACCCCGGGACTAGCACAGATACGCAGTATTTT. The chain recombines TRBV10-1 with TRBJ2-3; D perhaps matches TRBD2 (6 bases). V lost 3 bases, J lost 0 bases, and 13 bases lay in between. There are 16 residues in the CDR3. Per the germline V gene, CDR1 is WNHNN and CDR2 is SYGVQD (reference sequence).

The chain uses TRBV6-5 and TRBJ2-4; D is unclear. The V gene's germline CDR1 is MNHEY and CDR2 SVGAGI. This CDR3 has 15 amino acids. V was shortened by 0 bases and J by 1 base, with 7 bases between the two germline ends. CDR3 sequence (DNA): TGTGCCAGCAGTTACTCGTGGGTTGCCAAAAACATTCAGTACTTC. As protein: CASSYSWVAKNIQYF.